Sequencing of this T cell receptor beta chain was carried out in a study of cytomegalovirus exposure and HLA in healthy donors. About the study: Earlier findings included some 100 million unique TCR beta sequences obtained from 150 million to 200 million T cells. General study points: In a later analysis, V- and J-gene trimming of beta chains associated with a DCLRE1C missense variant, replicated independently. Across donors, sequencing depth was assumed by presence/absence analyses to be roughly uniform.

A remark on this clone: Antigen unknown.

Trimming took 1 base from V and 1 from J, leaving 10 bases between them. CDR1 and CDR2 from the germline V gene are MNHEY and SMNVEV (reference sequence). This CDR3 is 15 amino acids long. The PCR made use of 60 Vbeta and 13 Jbeta primers. The data were produced by immunoSEQ multiplex PCR, yet TCRdb's version contains in-frame clones alone and is incomplete. This listing includes roughly 51,000 clones. The sample was PBMCs. This clonotype was obtained from a male donor in good health and CMV-seropositive. The chain has TRBV27 and TRBJ2-5; D gene uncertain. The CDR3 loop is CASSLYLQSQETQYF. The CDR3, as DNA: TGTGCCAGCAGTTTATATTTACAGAGCCAAGAGACCCAGTACTTC.